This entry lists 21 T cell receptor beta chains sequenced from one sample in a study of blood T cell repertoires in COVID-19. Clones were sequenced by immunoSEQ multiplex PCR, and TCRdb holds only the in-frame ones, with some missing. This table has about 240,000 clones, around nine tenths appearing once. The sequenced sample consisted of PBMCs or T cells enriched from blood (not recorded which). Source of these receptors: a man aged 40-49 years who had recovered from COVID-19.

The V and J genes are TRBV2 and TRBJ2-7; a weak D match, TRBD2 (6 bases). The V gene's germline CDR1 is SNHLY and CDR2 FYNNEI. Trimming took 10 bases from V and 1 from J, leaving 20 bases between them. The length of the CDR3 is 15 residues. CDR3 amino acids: CATGGRSATSYEQYF. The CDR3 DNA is TGTGCCACCGGAGGGAGATCCGCGACATCCTACGAGCAGTACTTC.

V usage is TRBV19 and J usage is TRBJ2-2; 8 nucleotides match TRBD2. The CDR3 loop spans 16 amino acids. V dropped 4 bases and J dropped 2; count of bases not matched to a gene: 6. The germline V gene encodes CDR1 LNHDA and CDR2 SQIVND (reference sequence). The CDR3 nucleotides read TGTGCCAGTAGTAGGGTAGCGGGGAAAAACACCGGGGAGCTGTTTTTT. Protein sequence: CASSRVAGKNTGELFF.

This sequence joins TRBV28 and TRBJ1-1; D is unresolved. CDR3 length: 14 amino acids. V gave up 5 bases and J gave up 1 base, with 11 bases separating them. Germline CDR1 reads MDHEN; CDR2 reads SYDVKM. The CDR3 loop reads CASSVPYTNTEAFF. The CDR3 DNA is TGTGCCAGCAGTGTGCCCTATACGAACACTGAAGCTTTCTTT.

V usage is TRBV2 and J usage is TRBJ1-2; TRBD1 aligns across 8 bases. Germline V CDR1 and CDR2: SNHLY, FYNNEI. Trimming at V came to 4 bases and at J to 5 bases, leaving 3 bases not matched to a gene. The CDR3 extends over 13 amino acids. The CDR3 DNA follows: TGTGCCAGCAGTGGGGACAGGAAATATGGCTACACCTTC. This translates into CASSGDRKYGYTF.

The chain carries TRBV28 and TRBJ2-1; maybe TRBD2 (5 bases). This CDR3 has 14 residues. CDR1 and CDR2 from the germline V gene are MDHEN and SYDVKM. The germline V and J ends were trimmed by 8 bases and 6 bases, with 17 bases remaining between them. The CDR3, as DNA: TGTGCCAGCGTCGCCCAGCGGCCCAGCAATGAGCAGTTCTTC. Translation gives CASVAQRPSNEQFF.

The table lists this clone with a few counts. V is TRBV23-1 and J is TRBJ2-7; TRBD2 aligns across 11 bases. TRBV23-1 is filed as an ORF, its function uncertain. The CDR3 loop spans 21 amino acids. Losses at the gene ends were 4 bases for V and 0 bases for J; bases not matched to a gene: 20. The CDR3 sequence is CASSLAGGRPYDPASSYEQYF. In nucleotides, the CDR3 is TGCGCCAGCAGTCTAGCGGGAGGGCGGCCCTATGACCCCGCCAGCTCCTACGAGCAGTACTTC.

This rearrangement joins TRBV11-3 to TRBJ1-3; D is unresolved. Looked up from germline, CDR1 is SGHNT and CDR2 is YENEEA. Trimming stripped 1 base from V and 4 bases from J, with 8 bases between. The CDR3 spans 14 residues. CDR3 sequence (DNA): TGTGCCAGCAGCTTAGGAGGGTCCGGAAACACCATATATTTT. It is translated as CASSLGGSGNTIYF.

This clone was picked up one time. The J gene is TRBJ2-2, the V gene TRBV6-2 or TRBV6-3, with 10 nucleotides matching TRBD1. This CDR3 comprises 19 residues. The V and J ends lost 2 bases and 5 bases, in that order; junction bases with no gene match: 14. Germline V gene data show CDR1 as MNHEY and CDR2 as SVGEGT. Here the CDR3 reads CASSYPPPGQGIRTGELFF. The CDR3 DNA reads TGTGCCAGCAGTTACCCCCCTCCGGGACAGGGGATACGGACCGGGGAGCTGTTTTTT.

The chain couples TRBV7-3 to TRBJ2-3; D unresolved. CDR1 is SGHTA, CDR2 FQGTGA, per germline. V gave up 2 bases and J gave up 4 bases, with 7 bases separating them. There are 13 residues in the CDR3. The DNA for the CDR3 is TGTGCCAGCAGCTTACAGCGCCCAGATACGCAGTATTTT. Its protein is CASSLQRPDTQYF.

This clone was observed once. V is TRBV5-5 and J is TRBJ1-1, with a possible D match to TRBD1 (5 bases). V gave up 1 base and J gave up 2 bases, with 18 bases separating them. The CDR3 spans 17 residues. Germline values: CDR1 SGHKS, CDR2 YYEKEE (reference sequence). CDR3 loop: CASSLSAGPMGNTEAFF. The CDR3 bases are TGTGCCAGCAGCTTGTCAGCAGGGCCGATGGGCAACACTGAAGCTTTCTTT.

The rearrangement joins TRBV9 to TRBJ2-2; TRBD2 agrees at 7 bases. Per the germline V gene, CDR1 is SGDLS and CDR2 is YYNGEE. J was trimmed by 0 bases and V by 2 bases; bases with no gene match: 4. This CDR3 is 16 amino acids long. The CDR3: CASSVIAGSNTGELFF. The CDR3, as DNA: TGTGCCAGCAGCGTTATAGCGGGCTCGAACACCGGGGAGCTGTTTTTT.

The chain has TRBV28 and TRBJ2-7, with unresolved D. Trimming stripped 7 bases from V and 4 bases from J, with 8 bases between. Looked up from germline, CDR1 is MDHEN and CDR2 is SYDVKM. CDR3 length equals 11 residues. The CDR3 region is CASTLGYEQYF. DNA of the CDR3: TGTGCCAGCACTCTAGGATACGAGCAGTACTTC.

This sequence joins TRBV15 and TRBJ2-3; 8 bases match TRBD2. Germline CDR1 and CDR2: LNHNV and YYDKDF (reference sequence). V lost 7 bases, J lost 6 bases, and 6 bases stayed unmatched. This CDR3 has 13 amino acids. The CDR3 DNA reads TGTGCCACCACCCAACGGGAGGGGGATACGCAGTATTTT. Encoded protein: CATTQREGDTQYF.

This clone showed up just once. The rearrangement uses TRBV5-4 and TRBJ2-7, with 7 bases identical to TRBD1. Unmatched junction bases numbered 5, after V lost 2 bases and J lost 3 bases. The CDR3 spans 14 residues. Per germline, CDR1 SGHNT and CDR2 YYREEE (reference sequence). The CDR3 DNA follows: TGTGCCAGCAGCTTTAGGACAGGAGACTACGAGCAGTACTTC. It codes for CASSFRTGDYEQYF.

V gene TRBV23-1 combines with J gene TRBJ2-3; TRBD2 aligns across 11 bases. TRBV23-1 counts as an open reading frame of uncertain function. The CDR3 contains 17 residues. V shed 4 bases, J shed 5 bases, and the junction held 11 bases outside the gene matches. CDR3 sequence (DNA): TGCGCCAGCAGTCTTTCCTCACTAGCGGGGGCAGGAGATACGCAGTATTTT. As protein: CASSLSSLAGAGDTQYF.

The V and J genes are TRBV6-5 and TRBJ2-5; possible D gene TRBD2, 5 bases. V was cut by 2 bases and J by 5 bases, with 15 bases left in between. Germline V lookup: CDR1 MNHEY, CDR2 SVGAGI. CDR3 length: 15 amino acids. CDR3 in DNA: TGTGCCAGCAGTTACCGGTCGGGGTCCGGGGAGACCCAGTACTTC. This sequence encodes CASSYRSGSGETQYF.

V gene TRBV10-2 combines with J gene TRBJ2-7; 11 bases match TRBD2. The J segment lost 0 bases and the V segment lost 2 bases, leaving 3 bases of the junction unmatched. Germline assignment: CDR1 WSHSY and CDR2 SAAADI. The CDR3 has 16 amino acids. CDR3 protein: CASSELAGGFSYEQYF. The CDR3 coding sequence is TGCGCCAGCAGTGAGCTAGCGGGAGGATTCTCCTACGAGCAGTACTTC.

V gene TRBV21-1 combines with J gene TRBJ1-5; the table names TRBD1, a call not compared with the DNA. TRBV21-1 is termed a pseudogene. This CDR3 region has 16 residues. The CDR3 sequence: CASSKYGTGVNQPQHF. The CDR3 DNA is TGTGCCAGCAGCAAATACGGGACAGGGGTCAACCAGCCCCAGCATTTT.

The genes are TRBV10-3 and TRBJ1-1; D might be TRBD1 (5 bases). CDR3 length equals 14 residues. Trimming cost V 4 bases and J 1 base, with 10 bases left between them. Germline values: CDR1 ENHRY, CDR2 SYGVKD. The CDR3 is CAISGWGTNTEAFF. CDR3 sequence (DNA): TGTGCCATCAGTGGGTGGGGCACGAACACTGAAGCTTTCTTT.

CDR3: CASSVTGDYGYTF. Here the CDR3 DNA reads TGTGCCAGCAGCGTTACAGGGGACTATGGCTACACCTTC. The chain has TRBV5-6 and TRBJ1-2; 7 positions match TRBD1. The CDR3 covers 13 residues. V was pared by 4 bases and J by 3 bases, with 3 bases of the junction left unmatched. The germline V gene encodes CDR1 SGHDT and CDR2 YYEEEE.

Here the CDR3 DNA reads TGTGCCAGCAGCGGCTACAGCTATGGCTACACCTTC. It codes for CASSGYSYGYTF. The V gene is TRBV12-3 or TRBV12-4, the J gene TRBJ1-2; D is ambiguous. V was shortened by 6 bases and J by 4 bases, with 9 bases between the two germline ends. There are 12 residues in the CDR3.